Listed below are T cell receptor beta chains from one sample, sequenced in a study of blood T cells in healthy people across ages. TCRdb processed the 5' RACE reads anew with MiXCR; each CDR3 protein has one entry. The table includes just over 800,000 distinct CDR3 sequences, 55% to 65% detected once. Specimen: blood. The source of these receptors is a man under 40 in good health. The CDR3 runs from the conserved cysteine through the conserved F or W.

j_call,v_call,cdr3_aa
TRBJ1-1,TRBV9,CASSVEGGDYTEAFF
TRBJ2-2,TRBV10-3,CVIKGTGRNPNAGELFF
TRBJ2-2,TRBV2,CASRVADGELFF
TRBJ2-6,TRBV29-1,CSVEDWSSGANVLTF
TRBJ2-5,TRBV27,CASSSGLRYQETQYF
TRBJ2-1,TRBV9,CASSPHDYNEQFF
TRBJ2-1,TRBV5-1,CASSPGQNNEQFF
TRBJ2-7,TRBV10-3,CAISATREGYEQYF
TRBJ1-2,TRBV28,CASSSGGQDNYGYTF
TRBJ2-5,TRBV25-1,CASTTPTGVKTQYF
TRBJ2-3,TRBV6-1,CASSSPGLADARNTQYF
NA,TRBV2,CASSPRAGLTYEQYF
TRBJ1-2,TRBV6-1,CASSEGRGESGVYGYTF
TRBJ2-3,TRBV6-6,CASSMRADTQYF
NA,TRBV29-1,CSVEYPSGRGVDEQYF
TRBJ2-3,TRBV24-1,CATSGRGRGDTQYF
TRBJ1-1,TRBV20-1,CSAATGTGGTEAFF
TRBJ1-5,TRBV30,CAWSDPGGPQHF
TRBJ1-2,TRBV7-8,CASSLGNEGHYGYTF
NA,TRBV7-9,CASSLDNTWETQYF
TRBJ2-1,TRBV7-2,CASSSQWNEQFF
TRBJ2-7,TRBV20-1,CSATGLSYEQYF
TRBJ2-7,TRBV7-2,CASSLGQGSAYEQYF
TRBJ1-2,TRBV20-1,CSASDRANYGYTF
TRBJ2-1,TRBV4-3,CASSQDRGGANNEQFF
TRBJ1-5,TRBV3-1,CASSPGQRDQPQHF
TRBJ1-2,TRBV6-2/TRBV6-3,CASRDLLTAGFGGYTF
TRBJ2-7,TRBV24-1,CATSVEGPGPWEQYF
TRBJ1-2,TRBV3-1,CASSQGNLGGYTF
TRBJ2-3,TRBV9,CASSEGSPDTQYF
TRBJ2-7,TRBV15,CATSTGTSGLYEQYF
TRBJ2-1,TRBV12-3/TRBV12-4,CASSLEGEREQFF
TRBJ2-1,TRBV28,CASRFIAGGNNEQFF
TRBJ2-7,TRBV20-1,CSAPSSGTGLYEQYF
TRBJ1-2,TRBV20-1,CSAGGDRDWYGYTF
NA,TRBV7-9,CASSPRLREETQYF
TRBJ2-5,TRBV7-9,CASSVRGGFVQETLYF
TRBJ2-5,TRBV14,CASSQDRLVGGETQYF
TRBJ2-1,TRBV6-5,CASSYAESSYNEQFF
TRBJ2-7,TRBV7-2,CASSSAATVSSYEQYF
TRBJ1-1,TRBV20-1,CSARDSTGSDTEAFF
NA,TRBV2,CASSERTQYF
TRBJ2-7,TRBV6-1,CASSVSSHEQYF
NA,TRBV15,CATSRPDRGVYEQYF
TRBJ2-5,TRBV5-1,CAGSRNQGQLIQETQYF
TRBJ2-7,TRBV10-3,CAFRRDQVSKEQYF
TRBJ2-3,TRBV12-3/TRBV12-4,CASSDGTGRQYF
TRBJ1-5,TRBV12-5,CASGMGQGPNQPQHF
TRBJ2-1,TRBV6-2/TRBV6-3,CASSYVGTEQFF
TRBJ1-2,TRBV30,CAWSVEGGVGGYTF
TRBJ2-1,TRBV7-9,CASSPLGDEQFF
TRBJ2-3,TRBV7-2,CASSRRLAGTDTQYF
TRBJ2-1,TRBV20-1,CSARTPGYNEQFF
TRBJ2-5,TRBV7-9,CASSNRASQETQYF
TRBJ2-3,TRBV6-5,CASSLTRGTDTQYF
TRBJ2-1,TRBV9,CASSERGGNEQFF
TRBJ2-5,TRBV7-2,CASSLGLGMETQYF
NA,TRBV10-2,CASSEPMTVLTGGEQYF
TRBJ2-1,TRBV6-2/TRBV6-3,CASRRGQGATGEQFF
TRBJ2-7,TRBV29-1,CSVEGGDTTYEQYF